This T cell receptor (beta chain) was sequenced during a study of vaccination and CD4 T cells after COVID-19. Study as a whole: Post-COVID draws came a median roughly 97 days after diagnosis (range 35 to 161).

Treatment described: roughly 10-day PBMC culture with coronavirus spike peptide pools or control peptides (ViraFEST assay). CD4+ T cells that came from the unexposed donor were collected before the COVID-19 pandemic (2011-2018). TCRs were sequenced by ViraFEST after antigen-specific T cells had been expanded with peptide pools. A negative selection step was used to isolate CD4+ T cells once culture had run for roughly 10 days. Scientists ran DNA taken from cultured CD4+ T cells through the Oncomine TCR Beta short-read assay for sequencing. Investigators isolated genomic DNA from cultured CD4+ T cells. TCRdb reanalysed the PCR reads using MiXCR and keeps one entry per CDR3 protein. This table has roughly 7,000 distinct CDR3 sequences, approximately 44% appearing once. This clonotype is deemed medium-sized (0.01 to 0.1%). Its cognate antigen is unknown. Germline lookup yields CDR1 MNHEY and CDR2 SVGAGI. The CDR3 sequence is 14 residues long. V lost 2 bases, J lost 7 bases, and 4 bases stayed unmatched.

This sequence joins TRBV6-5 and TRBJ1-2, with 10 bases identical to TRBD1. The specimen was CD4+ T cells from blood, cultured in vitro. The clonotype was recovered from a human donor in good health. DNA of the CDR3: TGTGCCAGCAGTTACCTCGGGACAGGGGTTGGCTACACCTTC. Amino acid sequence: CASSYLGTGVGYTF.